The rows below give T cell receptor beta chains drawn from one sample of a study of CD8+CD57+ T cells in acquired aplastic anemia. One entry per CDR3 protein results from TCRdb running MiXCR on the reads. The table shows around 200,000 distinct CDR3 sequences, with roughly 50% occurring only once. The source material was sorted CD4+, CD8+, or CD8+CD57+ T cells (not recorded which) from PBMCs. The receptors derive from a human donor with aplastic anemia. The CDR3 runs from the conserved cysteine through the conserved F or W. Each record gives: V gene, D gene, clone size, J gene, CDR3 protein, CDR3 DNA. The D gene is left open where the match is weak. Size tells how often a clone was seen (once, few, many) or the class of an expanded clone, and some rows leave it out.

TRBV27,.,few,TRBJ1-3,CASSFTGPGNTIYF,TGTGCCAGCAGTTTCACGGGGCCTGGAAACACCATATATTTT
TRBV10-3,TRBD1,.,TRBJ2-3,CATAQGDTDTQYF,TGTGCCACCGCCCAGGGGGACACAGATACGCAGTATTTT
TRBV7-2,.,.,TRBJ2-4,CASSLWEDSNIQYF,TGTGCCAGTAGCCTATGGGAGGATTCGAACATTCAGTACTTC
TRBV30,.,many,TRBJ1-2,CAWSRVQNSYGYTF,TGTGCCTGGAGTAGAGTCCAGAATTCCTATGGCTACACCTTC
TRBV29-1,.,.,TRBJ1-1,CSVAGHNEAFF,TGCAGCGTTGCAGGACATAATGAAGCTTTCTTT
TRBV5-1,.,many,TRBJ2-3,CASSLGGKADTQYF,TGCGCCAGCAGCTTGGGGGGGAAAGCAGATACGCAGTATTTT
TRBV7-8,TRBD2,many,TRBJ2-5,CASSLIVGGGYQETQYF,TGTGCCAGCAGCTTGATAGTGGGGGGGGGGTACCAAGAGACCCAGTACTTC
TRBV7-9,.,.,TRBJ2-7,CASRRGSSSSYEQYF,TGTGCCAGCAGGCGGGGATCTTCAAGCTCCTACGAGCAGTACTTC
TRBV24-1,.,.,TRBJ2-3,CATSGFHEEGTDTQYF,TGTGCCACCAGTGGCTTTCACGAGGAGGGCACAGATACGCAGTATTTT
TRBV9,.,many,TRBJ2-1,CASSVVAKGGEQFF,TGTGCCAGCAGCGTAGTAGCTAAAGGGGGTGAGCAGTTCTTC
TRBV7-9,TRBD1,.,TRBJ1-2,CASSLSESRTGNYGYTF,TGTGCCAGCAGCCTAAGTGAGTCTAGGACAGGGAACTATGGCTACACCTTC
TRBV15,TRBD2,.,TRBJ2-2,CATSSVTSGGAVGELFF,TGTGCCACCAGCAGCGTCACTAGCGGGGGGGCGGTCGGGGAGCTGTTTTTT
TRBV7-2,.,.,TRBJ2-1,CASSFRGGDYNEQFF,TGTGCCAGCAGCTTTAGGGGGGGCGACTACAATGAGCAGTTCTTC
TRBV5-1,.,.,TRBJ1-2,CASSVEGSGDDYGYTF,TGCGCCAGCAGCGTTGAGGGATCAGGGGACGACTATGGCTACACCTTC
TRBV6-5,TRBD2,many,TRBJ2-7,CATRLAATYEQYF,TGTGCCACCCGGCTAGCGGCGACCTACGAGCAGTACTTC
TRBV15,TRBD1,few,TRBJ2-7,CATSRDAGQGLYEQYF,TGTGCCACCAGCAGAGATGCGGGACAGGGCCTCTACGAGCAGTACTTC
TRBV7-2,.,once,TRBJ1-1,CASSSRSSAFF,TGTGCCAGCAGCTCCAGGAGTTCGGCTTTCTTT
TRBV20-1,.,many,TRBJ2-3,CSARDDGEDTDTQYF,TGCAGTGCTAGAGATGATGGGGAGGACACAGATACGCAGTATTTT
TRBV5-1,.,.,TRBJ2-1,CASSQDGPDEQFF,TGCGCCAGCAGCCAAGATGGTCCAGATGAGCAGTTCTTC
TRBV3-1,.,many,TRBJ1-1,CASSQATNTEAFF,TGTGCCAGCAGCCAAGCAACGAACACTGAAGCTTTCTTT
TRBV7-2,.,.,TRBJ1-6,CASSTRDIGSPLHF,TGTGCCAGCAGCACCAGGGACATAGGCTCACCCCTCCACTTT
TRBV20-1,.,many,TRBJ2-3,CSARVGRDGLDTQYF,TGCAGTGCTAGAGTGGGCCGGGACGGACTAGATACGCAGTATTTT
TRBV7-3,.,many,TRBJ2-1,CASSSGLPYNEQFF,TGTGCCAGCAGCTCGGGACTTCCCTACAATGAGCAGTTCTTC
TRBV19,.,.,TRBJ1-2,CASTEGLNSANYGYTF,TGTGCCAGTACCGAAGGCCTTAACAGCGCCAACTATGGCTACACCTTC
TRBV7-9,.,.,TRBJ2-1,CASSYSPGAVNEQFF,TGTGCCAGCAGTTACTCGCCAGGGGCGGTCAATGAGCAGTTCTTC
TRBV28,.,many,TRBJ1-6,CASSSLVGGSYNSPLHF,TGTGCCAGCAGCTCCCTTGTCGGGGGATCCTATAATTCACCCCTCCACTTT
TRBV20-1,.,many,TRBJ1-6,CSAADARSSYNSPLHF,TGCAGTGCTGCGGACGCAAGAAGCTCCTATAATTCACCCCTCCACTTT
TRBV24-1,.,many,TRBJ2-2,CATSATSTGELFF,TGTGCCACCAGTGCCACAAGCACCGGGGAGCTGTTTTTT
TRBV24-1,.,.,TRBJ2-7,CATSDPLGYEQYF,TGTGCCACCAGTGATCCTCTAGGGTACGAGCAGTACTTC
TRBV9,.,.,TRBJ1-6,CASGGGEGSPLHF,TGTGCCAGCGGTGGCGGGGAGGGGTCACCCCTCCACTTT
TRBV10-1,TRBD1,.,TRBJ2-1,CASRVPGQGAGGDIDEQFF,TGCGCCAGCAGAGTACCGGGACAGGGGGCCGGGGGGGATATTGATGAGCAGTTCTTC
TRBV12-3/TRBV12-4,.,many,TRBJ1-4,CASSLLSRAETNEKLFF,TGTGCCAGCAGTTTACTCTCTAGGGCAGAAACTAATGAAAAACTGTTTTTT
TRBV20-1,.,many,TRBJ1-6,CSVPGRSYNSPLHF,TGCAGTGTTCCGGGGCGCTCCTATAATTCACCCCTCCACTTT
TRBV20-1,TRBD2,.,TRBJ2-4,CSARERRGGGKNIQCF,TGCAGTGCTAGAGAGAGGCGGGGGGGTGGCAAAAACATTCAGTGCTTC
TRBV9,.,.,TRBJ1-1,CASTGLVNTEAFF,TGTGCCAGCACCGGGTTGGTGAACACTGAAGCTTTCTTT
TRBV6-6,.,many,TRBJ2-5,CASSGTSHGFQETQYF,TGTGCCAGCAGCGGTACATCTCACGGCTTCCAAGAGACCCAGTACTTC
TRBV7-8,TRBD2,.,TRBJ2-3,CASSPWTSGGAADTQYF,TGTGCCAGCAGCCCCTGGACTAGCGGGGGGGCGGCAGATACGCAGTATTTT
TRBV12-3/TRBV12-4,TRBD1,many,TRBJ1-1,CASSTGEKTEAFF,TGTGCCAGCAGTACAGGGGAAAAGACTGAAGCTTTCTTT
TRBV15,TRBD2,.,TRBJ2-5,CATSRGTSGGRETQYF,TGTGCCACCAGCAGAGGGACTAGCGGGGGGCGAGAGACCCAGTACTTC